Following are 31 T cell receptor beta chains from one sample sequenced in a study of blood T cell repertoires in COVID-19. The protocol was immunoSEQ multiplex PCR, while the TCRdb copy is restricted to in-frame clones and leaves out a portion. The sample lists 150,000 to 200,000 clones; around 89% were seen once. The source material was peripheral blood. The receptor set was obtained from a man aged 60-69 years with acute or convalescent COVID-19.

The V call is TRBV5-8, the J call TRBJ2-1; D is uncertain. Deletions cut 2 bases from V and 0 bases from J, with 9 bases between. Germline assignment: CDR1 SGHTS and CDR2 YDEGEE. The CDR3 is made up of 15 amino acids. In DNA, the CDR3 is TGTGCCAGCAGCTTCAGGCGAAGCTCCTACAATGAGCAGTTCTTC. Protein sequence: CASSFRRSSYNEQFF.

The CDR3 is CASSRQGGAGELFF. CDR3 in DNA: TGTGCCAGCAGTCGACAGGGCGGAGCCGGGGAGCTGTTTTTT. The rearrangement links TRBV6-2 or TRBV6-3 to TRBJ2-2; 7 bases map to TRBD1. This CDR3 spans 14 amino acids. V shed 5 bases, J shed 6 bases, and the junction held 6 bases outside the gene matches. Germline V gives CDR1 MNHEY, CDR2 SVGEGT.

The rearrangement links TRBV30 to TRBJ2-7, with a possible D match to TRBD1 (5 bases). Germline loops: CDR1 GTSNPN, CDR2 SVGIG (reference sequence). CDR3 length equals 10 residues. Trimming took off 2 bases at V and 7 bases at J, with 6 bases between the two ends. CDR3 in DNA: TGTGCCTGGAGTAAGGGGGAGCAGTACTTC. Encoded protein: CAWSKGEQYF.

The chain recombines TRBV7-9 with TRBJ2-1; TRBD1 matches 10 bases. Germline trimming cut 5 bases from V and 1 base from J; bases unmatched to any gene: 5. The CDR3 covers 16 residues. CDR1 is SEHNR, CDR2 FQNEAQ, per germline (reference sequence). The CDR3 sequence: CASSQWDRGSYNEQFF. The CDR3 bases are TGTGCCAGCAGCCAGTGGGACAGGGGTTCCTACAATGAGCAGTTCTTC.

This chain joins TRBV2 and TRBJ2-2, with D possibly TRBD1 on 5 matching bases. The V end lost 1 base, the J end lost 3 bases, and 15 bases lay between the germline ends. The CDR3 contains 17 residues. CDR1 and CDR2 from the germline V gene are SNHLY and FYNNEI. The CDR3 nucleotides are TGTGCCAGCAGTGAAGTGGGGCAGGGCCCTTACACCGGGGAGCTGTTTTTT. It specifies CASSEVGQGPYTGELFF.

CDR3 region: CASSQDPWGPNEKLFF. The CDR3 DNA reads as TGTGCCAGCAGCCAAGATCCGTGGGGCCCGAATGAAAAACTGTTTTTT. This chain links TRBV4-2 with TRBJ1-4; a weak D match, TRBD1 (5 bases). The CDR3 has 16 amino acids. Germline CDR1 LGHNA, CDR2 YNFKEQ. The germline V and J ends were trimmed by 0 bases and 5 bases, with 13 bases remaining between them.

This clone was detected only a few times. The V call is TRBV11-2, the J call TRBJ2-1; TRBD1 might be the D (6 bases). Germline-derived CDR1 and CDR2 are SGHAT and FQNNGV. Trimming took off 0 bases at V and 4 bases at J, with 10 bases between the two ends. The CDR3 is 15 amino acids. The CDR3 region is CASSLDAGTYNEQFF. CDR3 in DNA: TGTGCCAGCAGCTTAGACGCAGGGACATACAATGAGCAGTTCTTC. The full variable domain, its missing parts supplied by reference TRBV11-2 and TRBJ2-1, is EAGVAQSPRYKIIEKRQSVAFWCNPISGHATLYWYQQILGQGPKLLIQFQNNGVVDDSQLPKDRFSAERLKGVDSTLKIQPAKLEDSAVYLCASSLDAGTYNEQFFGPGTRLTVL.

The chain joins TRBV27 to TRBJ2-1; 7 bases agree with TRBD2. The germline CDR1 and CDR2 sequences are MNHEY and SMNVEV (reference sequence). V trimming: 5 bases; J trimming: 10 bases; junction bases outside the gene matches: 8. The CDR3 totals 13 residues. CDR3 sequence: CASSQPGRVEQFF. The CDR3, as DNA: TGTGCCAGCAGTCAACCGGGGAGGGTAGAGCAGTTCTTC.

The rearrangement links TRBV5-1 to TRBJ1-1, with 7 bases identical to TRBD1. V lost 4 bases to trimming and J lost 4 bases; unmatched junction nucleotides: 16. The CDR3 is made up of 17 amino acids. Germline V gives CDR1 SGHRS, CDR2 YFSETQ. DNA for the CDR3: TGCGCCAGCAGCCCTGGTGCGGGGGGCAGGGGGGTCACTGAAGCTTTCTTT. Residues: CASSPGAGGRGVTEAFF.

The chain recombines TRBV10-3 with TRBJ2-7; TRBD1 might be the D (6 bases). The V gene's germline CDR1 is ENHRY and CDR2 SYGVKD. V lost 7 bases and J lost 6, with 22 bases in between. CDR3 length: 15 residues. The CDR3 sequence is CAINSKQGRKAEQYF. CDR3 nucleotides: TGTGCCATCAACAGCAAACAGGGCAGAAAGGCCGAGCAGTACTTC.

The genes are TRBV4-1 and TRBJ1-2; 7 nucleotides align to TRBD1. Trimming removed 3 bases from V and 8 bases from J; junction bases left unmatched: 9. CDR3 length: 14 amino acids. Germline CDR1 MGHRA, CDR2 YSYEKL. The CDR3 here is CASSQPQGTHGYTF. The CDR3 DNA is TGCGCCAGCAGCCAGCCACAGGGGACTCACGGCTACACCTTC.

The chain couples TRBV12-2 to TRBJ1-5; the D call of TRBD1 is as the table states it, not checked on the DNA. TRBV12-2 is an annotated pseudogene. The CDR3 length is 14 residues. In DNA form, the CDR3 reads TGTGCAAGTCGCCCGGACAGGGGTAAGCAGCCCCAGCATTTT. Translating it yields CASRPDRGKQPQHF.

J is TRBJ1-6 and V is TRBV5-1; a possible D gene is TRBD1 (6 bases). Germline loops: CDR1 SGHRS, CDR2 YFSETQ. The V end lost 3 bases, the J end lost 9 bases, and 13 bases lay between the germline ends. This CDR3 comprises 14 residues. The CDR3 DNA reads TGCGCCAGCAGCTCGTTTCTAGGGGGTTCACCCCTCCACTTT. It specifies CASSSFLGGSPLHF.

The chain has TRBV6-5 and TRBJ1-1; D possibly corresponds to TRBD1 (5 bases). The CDR3 spans 15 residues. Trimming removed 0 bases at V and 1 base at J, with 9 bases between. The germline gives CDR1 MNHEY, CDR2 SVGAGI. The CDR3 reads CASSYSGLWNTEAFF. In DNA, the CDR3 is TGTGCCAGCAGTTACTCGGGACTTTGGAACACTGAAGCTTTCTTT.

V usage is TRBV27 and J usage is TRBJ2-7; D not resolved. The CDR3 consists of 14 residues. Trimming shortened V by 4 bases and J by 3 bases, and 13 bases separated the two germline ends. In germline, CDR1 is MNHEY, CDR2 SMNVEV (reference sequence). The CDR3 loop is CASSWNSNYYEQYF. The CDR3 region has the DNA TGTGCCAGCAGTTGGAACAGCAATTACTACGAGCAGTACTTC.

This sequence joins TRBV7-6 and TRBJ2-6; weak D call: TRBD2 (5 bases). The length of the CDR3 is 15 residues. Germline V CDR1 and CDR2: SGHVS, FNYEAQ. Deletions cut 6 bases from V and 1 base from J, with 10 bases between. The CDR3 is CASSQSGSGANVLTF. The CDR3, as DNA: TGTGCCAGCAGTCAAAGCGGTTCTGGGGCCAACGTCCTGACTTTC.

V and J are TRBV30 and TRBJ1-5; a possible D gene is TRBD1 (5 bases). CDR1 and CDR2 (germline): GTSNPN, SVGIG (reference sequence). The CDR3 has 14 residues. Trimming stripped 1 base from V and 11 bases from J, with 18 bases between. The CDR3 nucleotides are TGTGCCTGGAGTGGCGGGGGTAGAAGGAGATCCCAGCATTTT. Its protein product is CAWSGGGRRRSQHF.

J is TRBJ2-5 and V is TRBV18; 7 bases are a match to TRBD1. Germline loops: CDR1 KGHSH, CDR2 LQKENI. The V segment lost 6 bases and the J segment 5 bases; nucleotides outside the gene matches: 12. The CDR3 totals 15 residues. CDR3: CASSRRQGQGETQYF. Here the CDR3 DNA reads TGTGCCAGCTCCCGAAGACAGGGTCAAGGGGAGACCCAGTACTTC.

This rearrangement joins TRBV19 to TRBJ2-3; 8 bases agree with TRBD1. Germline V gene data show CDR1 as LNHDA and CDR2 as SQIVND (reference sequence). This CDR3 has 16 residues. V was clipped by 3 bases and J by 0 bases; unmatched bases: 5. CDR3 bases: TGTGCCAGTAGTATGCTGGACAGGGAAAGCACAGATACGCAGTATTTT. As protein: CASSMLDRESTDTQYF.

This sequence joins TRBV24-1 and TRBJ2-7; 8 bases agree with TRBD1. This CDR3 has 16 amino acids. Germline CDR1 is KGHDR and CDR2 is SFDVKD. After removal of 4 bases from V and 3 bases from J, the junction contained 10 bases not matched to a gene. CDR3 nucleotide sequence: TGTGCCACCAGTGACACCACCTCGACAGGGGACTACGAGCAGTACTTC. Translating gives CATSDTTSTGDYEQYF.

The chain combines TRBV4-3 with TRBJ2-3; the match to TRBD2 covers 12 bases. The CDR3 covers 14 residues. The trim removed 4 bases at V and 4 bases at J, leaving 0 bases unmatched. Germline V CDR1 and CDR2: LGHNA, YSLEER. CDR3 sequence: CASSRTSGADTQYF. The CDR3 coding sequence is TGCGCCAGCAGCCGGACTAGCGGGGCAGATACGCAGTATTTT.

The genes are TRBV29-1 and TRBJ1-5, with TRBD1 identical over 8 bases. V shed 4 bases and J 6 bases; nucleotides not matched to a gene: 8. CDR1 is SQVTM and CDR2 is ANQGSEA in the germline V gene. This CDR3 spans 14 amino acids. The CDR3 sequence: CSVVIQGDRQPQHF. CDR3 nucleotide sequence: TGCAGCGTTGTAATACAGGGGGATCGTCAGCCCCAGCATTTT.

This clone appeared a few times. The V and J genes are TRBV10-3 and TRBJ1-1; 9 bases fit TRBD1. Trimming removed 11 bases from V and 3 bases from J; junction bases left unmatched: 10. There are 14 residues in the CDR3. The germline CDR1 and CDR2 sequences are ENHRY and SYGVKD. The CDR3 DNA reads as TGTGCCGTCTGGGAACGGGACAGGGACACTGAAGCTTTCTTT. Amino acids: CAVWERDRDTEAFF.

The chain is built from TRBV7-8 and TRBJ1-1; no definite D call. Germline V lookup: CDR1 SGHVS, CDR2 FQNEAQ. Trimming shortened V by 0 bases and J by 8 bases, and 16 bases separated the two germline ends. The length of the CDR3 is 15 residues. DNA for the CDR3: TGTGCCAGCAGCTTAGCGCGAGCAACGAGCGTGGAAGCTTTCTTT. It translates to CASSLARATSVEAFF. The full variable domain, in which reference TRBV7-8 and TRBJ1-1 provide the parts outside the CDR3, is GAGVSQSPRYKVAKRGQDVALRCDPISGHVSLFWYQQALGQGPEFLTYFQNEAQLDKSGLPSDRFFAERPEGSVSTLKIQRTQQEDSAVYLCASSLARATSVEAFFGQGTRLTVV.

The genes are TRBV24-1 and TRBJ2-1, with D possibly matching TRBD2 (5 bases). V was trimmed by 0 bases and J by 7 bases, leaving 6 bases between them. CDR3 length: 13 amino acids. The germline V gene encodes CDR1 KGHDR and CDR2 SFDVKD. CDR3 nucleotide sequence: TGTGCCACCAGTGATTTGCGGGGTAATGAGCAGTTCTTC. It specifies CATSDLRGNEQFF.

This clone has a single count. The chain uses TRBV5-8 and TRBJ1-5, with TRBD1 matching over 7 bases. Germline CDR1 is SGHTS and CDR2 is YDEGEE. The J segment lost 6 bases and the V segment lost 1 base, leaving 4 bases of the junction unmatched. The CDR3 length is 14 residues. CDR3 in amino acids: CASSLQGEVQPQHF. The CDR3 region has the DNA TGTGCCAGCAGCTTGCAGGGGGAAGTTCAGCCCCAGCATTTT.

The chain joins TRBV7-6 to TRBJ1-6, with 12 bases matching TRBD1. Losses at the gene ends were 4 bases for V and 8 bases for J; bases not matched to a gene: 3. The CDR3 totals 15 residues. Germline CDR1 is SGHVS and CDR2 is FNYEAQ. In nucleotides, the CDR3 is TGTGCCAGCAGCTCCGGGACAGGGGGCTATTCACCCCTCCACTTT. It specifies CASSSGTGGYSPLHF.

This rearrangement joins TRBV3-1 (or the pseudogene TRBV3-2) to TRBJ1-5; no definite D call. V was shortened by 6 bases and J by 0 bases, with 6 bases between the two germline ends. Germline V CDR1 and CDR2: LGHDT, YNNKEL (reference sequence). The CDR3 totals 13 residues. CDR3 DNA: TGTGCCAGCAGTCCTAATAGCAATCAGCCCCAGCATTTT. This sequence encodes CASSPNSNQPQHF.

The chain is built from TRBV6-5 and TRBJ2-6, with D possibly being TRBD1 (6 bases). CDR3 length equals 16 residues. V lost 2 bases to trimming and J lost 2 bases, with 10 bases between them. Germline-derived CDR1 and CDR2 are MNHEY and SVGAGI. CDR3 nucleotides: TGTGCCAGCAGTTACCGCTCAGGGGCTGGGGCCAACGTCCTGACTTTC. It yields the protein CASSYRSGAGANVLTF.

The genes are TRBV11-1 and TRBJ2-5; 11 bases match TRBD2. V shed 2 bases, J shed 5 bases, and the junction held 4 bases outside the gene matches. In germline, CDR1 is SGHAT, CDR2 FQDESV (reference sequence). There are 15 residues in the CDR3. The CDR3 coding sequence is TGTGCCAGCAGCTTACCTAGCGGGGGGATTGAGACCCAGTACTTC. Translating it yields CASSLPSGGIETQYF.

The V gene is TRBV5-1, the J gene TRBJ2-7, with 7 positions matching TRBD2. CDR3 length: 15 residues. V lost 0 bases to trimming and J lost 2 bases; unmatched junction nucleotides: 5. Germline loops: CDR1 SGHRS, CDR2 YFSETQ. In nucleotides, the CDR3 is TGCGCCAGCAGCTTGGGCGGGAGTACCACCTACGAGCAGTACTTC. It specifies CASSLGGSTTYEQYF.